This passage covers 7 T cell receptor beta chains from one sample sequenced in a study. TCRdb analysed the 5' RACE reads with MiXCR anew, one entry per CDR3 protein. The sample lists 45,000 to 55,000 distinct CDR3 sequences, roughly a quarter occurring once. Sequencing was done on a sample of tumor-infiltrating naive CD4+ T cells sorted from the breast tumor. Subset of the sample: naive CD4+ T cells, CD4+CD45RA+CD25-. These receptors all stem from a female donor with breast cancer.

This clonotype was detected ten times or more. The rearrangement joins TRBV28 to TRBJ1-2; D possibly corresponds to TRBD1 (6 bases). The CDR3 consists of 17 residues. Trimming removed 5 bases from V and 4 bases from J, with 23 bases in between. The germline V gene has CDR1 MDHEN and CDR2 SYDVKM. CDR3 region: CASSTPMTGGALYGYTF. For the CDR3, the DNA is TGTGCCAGCAGTACACCGATGACGGGGGGGGCGCTCTATGGCTACACCTTC.

Only a few counts were recorded for this clonotype. The rearrangement uses TRBV2 and TRBJ2-5, with 13 bases lining up with TRBD2. The CDR3 loop spans 15 amino acids. Germline V gives CDR1 SNHLY, CDR2 FYNNEI. With 3 bases clipped from V and 4 bases from J, the junction kept 2 bases outside the gene matches. CDR3 sequence reads: CASSEGLAGIETQYF. The CDR3 DNA sequence: TGTGCCAGCAGTGAGGGACTAGCGGGAATAGAGACCCAGTACTTC.

The rearrangement links TRBV5-6 to TRBJ2-2; D gene uncertain. V lost 2 bases and J lost 0, with 11 bases in between. The CDR3 has 16 residues. Per the germline V gene, CDR1 is SGHDT and CDR2 is YYEEEE. CDR3 DNA sequence: TGTGCCAGCAGCTTTCCCGACTCGGCGAACACCGGGGAGCTGTTTTTT. This gives the protein CASSFPDSANTGELFF.

This clonotype was counted ten times or more. The chain couples TRBV12-3 or TRBV12-4 to TRBJ2-1; TRBD2 matches 8 bases. V dropped 2 bases and J dropped 5; count of bases not matched to a gene: 14. The CDR3 is made up of 18 amino acids. The CDR3 reads CASSLTHISGSTHNEQFF. DNA for the CDR3: TGTGCCAGCAGTTTAACCCATATCAGCGGGAGCACCCACAATGAGCAGTTCTTC.

This clonotype was detected only a few times. This chain links TRBV5-6 with TRBJ1-3; a possible D gene is TRBD1 (5 bases). V shed 4 bases and J shed 0 bases, with 14 bases lying between them. Germline assignment: CDR1 SGHDT and CDR2 YYEEEE. The CDR3 loop spans 16 amino acids. CDR3 protein: CASSPRRDPSGNTIYF. The CDR3 DNA is TGTGCCAGCAGCCCCCGCAGGGATCCCTCTGGAAACACCATATATTTT.

Comment on this clonotype: Its ends do not fully match the called genes, so a read error is possible. V gene TRBV6-6 combines with J gene TRBJ1-4; TRBD1 agrees at 8 bases. The CDR3 has 14 residues. Germline V gene data show CDR1 as MNHNY and CDR2 as SVGAGI (reference sequence). In nucleotides, the CDR3 is TGTGCCAGCAGCCTACAGGGGGTAGATGAAAGACTGTTTTTT. Translation: CASSLQGVDERLFF.

J is TRBJ2-3 and V is TRBV7-9; 7 nucleotides align to TRBD1. The CDR3 is 14 residues long. Trimming at V came to 5 bases and at J to 4 bases, leaving 6 bases not matched to a gene. Germline assignment: CDR1 SEHNR and CDR2 FQNEAQ (reference sequence). The chain's CDR3 is CASSIRDSSDTQYF. CDR3 coding DNA: TGTGCCAGCAGCATTCGGGACAGTTCAGATACGCAGTATTTT.